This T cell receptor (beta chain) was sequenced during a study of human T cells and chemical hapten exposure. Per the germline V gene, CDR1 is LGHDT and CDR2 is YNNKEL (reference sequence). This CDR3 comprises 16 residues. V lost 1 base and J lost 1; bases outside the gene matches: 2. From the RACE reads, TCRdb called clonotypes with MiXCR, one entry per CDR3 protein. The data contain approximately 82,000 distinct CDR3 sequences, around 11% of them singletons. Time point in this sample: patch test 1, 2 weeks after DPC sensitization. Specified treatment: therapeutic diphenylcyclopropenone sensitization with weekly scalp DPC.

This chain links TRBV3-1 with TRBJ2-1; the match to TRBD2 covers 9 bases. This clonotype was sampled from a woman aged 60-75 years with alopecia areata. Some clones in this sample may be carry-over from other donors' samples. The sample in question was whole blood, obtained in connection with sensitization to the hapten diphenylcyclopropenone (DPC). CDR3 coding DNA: TGTGCCAGCAGCCAAGTTGCGGGGGGGTCCTACAATGAGCAGTTCTTC. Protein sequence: CASSQVAGGSYNEQFF.